This record looks at one T cell receptor beta chain sequence and its context. The antigen is undetermined. Blood sampling was done at baseline, cycle 4 day 1, and cycle 7 day 1. The record originates from a study of OX40 agonist ivuxolimab in advanced cancers. Across the whole study: Ivuxolimab, an agonist antibody against OX40 (CD134), was given to patients. Study findings and constraints: Clonal expansion among partial responders at 0.1-3.0 mg/kg ranked near the lowest.

V lost 4 bases to trimming and J lost 5 bases; unmatched junction nucleotides: 6. CDR1 and CDR2 from the germline V gene are SGHNT and YYREEE (reference sequence). The CDR3 runs 16 residues. The assay was immunoSEQ multiplex PCR, and TCRdb's table has in-frame clones only and misses some. This sample has about 64,000 clones, with around 90% found just once. This clonotype originated in an adult with an advanced solid tumor such as melanoma, head and neck, liver or kidney cancer. This material consisted of CD4+ or CD8+ T cells sorted from blood, taken in a trial of the OX40 agonist ivuxolimab. This chain connects TRBV5-4 to TRBJ2-1, with 13 bases matching TRBD2. Here the CDR3 reads CASSPGLAGTNNEQFF. As DNA, the CDR3 is TGTGCCAGCAGCCCGGGACTAGCGGGAACCAACAATGAGCAGTTCTTC.